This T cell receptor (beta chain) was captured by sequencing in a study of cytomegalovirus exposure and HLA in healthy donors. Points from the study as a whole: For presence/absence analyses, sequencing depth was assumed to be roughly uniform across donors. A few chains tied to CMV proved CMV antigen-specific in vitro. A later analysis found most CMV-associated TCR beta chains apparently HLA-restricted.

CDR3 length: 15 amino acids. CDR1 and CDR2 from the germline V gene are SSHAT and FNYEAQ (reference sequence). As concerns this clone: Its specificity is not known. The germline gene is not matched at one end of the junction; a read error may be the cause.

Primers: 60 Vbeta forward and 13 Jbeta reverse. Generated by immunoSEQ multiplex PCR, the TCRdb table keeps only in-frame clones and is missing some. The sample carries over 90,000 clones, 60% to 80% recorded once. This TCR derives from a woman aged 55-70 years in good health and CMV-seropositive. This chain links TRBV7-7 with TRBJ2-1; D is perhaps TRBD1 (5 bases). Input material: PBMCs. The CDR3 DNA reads TGTGCTAGCAGCCTCGGACCGGACACCCGTAATGAGCAGTTCTTC. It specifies CASSLGPDTRNEQFF.